This T cell receptor (beta chain) was documented in a study of T cells in Graves' hyperthyroidism and ophthalmopathy. Study results and limitations: From stable hyperthyroidism, ophthalmopathy was separated by a 13 V-J model.

TCR beta CDR3 regions were amplified from RNA transcripts. With the HTBI primer set, the TCR CDR3 went through a first round of RT-PCR. TCRdb used MiXCR to reprocess the multiplex PCR reads, holding one entry per CDR3 protein. The repertoire consists of roughly 100,000 distinct CDR3 sequences, with 35% to 45% occurring once and the leading ten covering roughly 10%. Trimming took off 4 bases at V and 0 bases at J, with 12 bases between the two ends. Germline values: CDR1 SGHAT, CDR2 FQNNGV. This CDR3 is built from 16 residues. Absent ophthalmopathy progression within 18 months defined stable Graves' hyperthyroidism. Patients having uncontrolled infection, another autoimmune disease, pregnancy or lactation were not included. On the basis of clinical symptoms, serum thyroxine and TRAb, thyroid ultrasound and orbital computed tomography, diagnoses were made. In the case of this clonotype: The antigen is not known.

Sequencing was carried out using peripheral blood or thyroid tissue (not recorded which). The clonotype originates from a woman aged 30 to 39 with Graves' hyperthyroidism. The rearrangement uses TRBV11-2 and TRBJ1-4; the D is unclear. The DNA for the CDR3 is TGTGCCAGCAGCTCACGAACGAGTGCAACTAATGAAAAACTGTTTTTT. Translation: CASSSRTSATNEKLFF.